This passage covers 18 T cell receptor beta chains from one sample sequenced in a study of blood T cell repertoires in COVID-19. Data came from immunoSEQ multiplex PCR; TCRdb stores just in-frame clones and leaves some out. Among fewer than 90,000 clones listed, about 95% were seen once. The sequencing sample was made of peripheral blood. The receptors originated from a human donor with active COVID-19. The donor label of this sample is uncertain.

The chain links TRBV5-1 to TRBJ1-1; 8 bases fit TRBD1. Unmatched junction bases numbered 5, after V lost 0 bases and J lost 4 bases. The CDR3 extends over 15 amino acids. CDR1 is SGHRS and CDR2 is YFSETQ in the germline V gene. This CDR3 is CASSLATGAPTEAFF. The CDR3 bases are TGCGCCAGCAGCTTGGCGACAGGGGCACCCACTGAAGCTTTCTTT.

The rearrangement links TRBV12-3 or TRBV12-4 to TRBJ1-2, with D hard to call. The ends were cut back, 0 bases at V and 5 bases at J, with 7 bases in the middle. The CDR3 length is 13 residues. In DNA form, the CDR3 reads TGTGCCAGCAGTTTAGCGCCGGGTTATGGCTACACCTTC. Translated, it gives CASSLAPGYGYTF.

This chain joins TRBV4-1 and TRBJ2-1; the match to TRBD2 covers 7 bases. The CDR3 sequence is 16 residues long. Per the germline V gene, CDR1 is MGHRA and CDR2 is YSYEKL. With V trimmed by 5 bases and J by 4 bases, 11 bases remained unmatched. The CDR3 here is CASSSGWEGPYNEQFF. In DNA form, the CDR3 reads TGCGCCAGCAGCTCAGGGTGGGAGGGCCCTTACAATGAGCAGTTCTTC.

This chain connects TRBV14 to TRBJ2-4, with TRBD2 identical over 12 bases. After removal of 2 bases from V and 0 bases from J, the junction contained 14 bases not matched to a gene. CDR3 length: 21 residues. From germline, CDR1 is SGHDN and CDR2 FVKESK. CDR3 sequence reads: CASSQYLLAGGQALAKNIQYF. CDR3 nucleotides: TGTGCCAGCAGCCAATACCTACTAGCGGGAGGCCAAGCTCTAGCCAAAAACATTCAGTACTTC.

The chain is built from TRBV10-3 and TRBJ2-7; 11 nucleotides agree with TRBD1. The length of the CDR3 is 13 residues. V lost 8 bases, J lost 3 bases, and 3 bases stayed unmatched. The germline V gene encodes CDR1 ENHRY and CDR2 SYGVKD. CDR3 amino acids: CAIQDRGLYEQYF. The CDR3 bases are TGTGCCATCCAGGACAGGGGGCTCTACGAGCAGTACTTC.

V gene TRBV19 combines with J gene TRBJ2-3; 11 bases align to TRBD2. Per germline, CDR1 LNHDA and CDR2 SQIVND (reference sequence). The ends lost 7 bases at V and 2 bases at J; junction bases unmatched: 5. The CDR3 extends over 15 amino acids. The CDR3 nucleotides are TGTGCCAGTATCCCTAGCGGGGGGTTCACAGATACGCAGTATTTT. Protein product: CASIPSGGFTDTQYF.

This CDR3 is CATTSGVGEQFF. Here the CDR3 DNA reads TGTGCCACCACTAGTGGGGTTGGTGAGCAGTTCTTC. The V call is TRBV3-1 (or the pseudogene TRBV3-2), the J call TRBJ2-1; D may be TRBD2 (5 bases). V was shortened by 10 bases and J by 9 bases, with 16 bases between the two germline ends. CDR3 length: 12 amino acids. Germline CDR1 reads LGHDT; CDR2 reads YNNKEL (reference sequence).

This clone was seen only once. The rearrangement links TRBV28 to TRBJ1-2, with 7 bases matching TRBD1. This CDR3 is built from 12 residues. Losses at the gene ends were 8 bases for V and 8 bases for J; bases not matched to a gene: 8. Germline CDR1 MDHEN, CDR2 SYDVKM. CDR3 protein: CASLRQGGGYTF. CDR3 DNA sequence: TGTGCCAGCCTTAGACAGGGAGGCGGCTACACCTTC.

This clone was seen once. The chain joins TRBV6-5 to TRBJ1-6, with 8 positions matching TRBD1. The V gene end was trimmed by 4 bases and the J gene end by 8 bases; junction bases not matched to a gene: 7. The CDR3 length is 15 residues. The germline gives CDR1 MNHEY, CDR2 SVGAGI. CDR3 sequence reads: CASSSRTGIYSPLHF. As DNA, the CDR3 is TGTGCCAGCAGTTCCCGGACAGGGATATATTCACCCCTCCACTTT.

The chain links TRBV4-1 to TRBJ1-2, with TRBD1 matching 8 bases. Trimming at V came to 0 bases and at J to 8 bases, leaving 8 bases not matched to a gene. Germline lookup yields CDR1 MGHRA and CDR2 YSYEKL. The CDR3 has 15 amino acids. The CDR3 region is CASSQDSAGGYGYTF. The CDR3 DNA follows: TGCGCCAGCAGCCAAGATTCGGCAGGGGGCTACGGCTACACCTTC.

The chain is built from TRBV29-1 and TRBJ2-1, with 14 bases aligning to TRBD2. The CDR3 is 15 residues long. The V gene's germline CDR1 is SQVTM and CDR2 ANQGSEA. Trimming at V came to 7 bases and at J to 2 bases, leaving 4 bases not matched to a gene. For the CDR3, the DNA is TGCAGCGCCTGGACTAGCGGGAGGCCCTACAATGAGCAGTTCTTC. Its protein is CSAWTSGRPYNEQFF.

J is TRBJ1-2 and V is TRBV28; D is unclear. The V gene lost 7 bases and the J gene lost 7 bases, with 10 bases spanning the gap. Germline lookup yields CDR1 MDHEN and CDR2 SYDVKM. The CDR3 is 11 residues long. The CDR3 sequence is CASTREGGYTF. CDR3 DNA sequence: TGTGCCAGCACCCGAGAGGGTGGCTACACCTTC.

This chain uses TRBV5-4 with TRBJ2-5; D ambiguous. V dropped 4 bases and J dropped 5 bases, with 12 bases sitting between them. CDR3 length: 13 residues. Per germline, CDR1 SGHNT and CDR2 YYREEE (reference sequence). This CDR3 is CASSPPRGETQYF. CDR3 nucleotide sequence: TGTGCCAGCAGCCCCCCCCGCGGTGAGACCCAGTACTTC.

The chain joins TRBV25-1 to TRBJ1-4; 8 bases align to TRBD1. Germline V CDR1 and CDR2: MGHDK, SYGVNS. This CDR3 comprises 14 residues. V shed 6 bases, J shed 7 bases, and the junction held 7 bases outside the gene matches. CDR3 coding DNA: TGTGCCAGCAGAAGGACAGGGAGAGGTGAAAAACTGTTTTTT. This translates into CASRRTGRGEKLFF.

CDR3 sequence (DNA): TGTGCCAGCTCACCCCCTAACCCCAGGGTTGAAGCTTTCTTT. It encodes CASSPPNPRVEAFF. The chain uses TRBV18 and TRBJ1-1, with D maybe TRBD1 (5 bases). The V and J ends lost 3 bases and 7 bases respectively, with 15 bases between them. Germline V CDR1 and CDR2: KGHSH, LQKENI. This CDR3 spans 14 amino acids.

This rearrangement joins TRBV18 to TRBJ2-1; D is possibly TRBD2 (6 bases). Trimming took off 3 bases at V and 10 bases at J, with 19 bases between the two ends. The germline V gene encodes CDR1 KGHSH and CDR2 LQKENI. The CDR3 has 15 amino acids. CDR3 coding DNA: TGTGCCAGCTCACCGATGGGGGAGGCGGCGTGGGAGCAGTTCTTC. It encodes CASSPMGEAAWEQFF.

This rearrangement joins TRBV11-2 to TRBJ2-1; no clear D gene. From germline, CDR1 is SGHAT and CDR2 FQNNGV. This CDR3 has 11 residues. Trimming left V 5 bases short and J 10 bases short, with 9 bases between. The CDR3 protein is CASSPFGEQFF. The CDR3 DNA reads TGTGCCAGCAGCCCGTTCGGGGAGCAGTTCTTC.

The rearrangement uses TRBV11-3 and TRBJ2-1, with D tentatively TRBD1 (5 bases). Trimming cost V 3 bases and J 8 bases, with 14 bases left between them. Germline CDR1 SGHNT, CDR2 YENEEA. The CDR3 totals 14 residues. CDR3 sequence: CASSLGPRADEQFF. The DNA for the CDR3 is TGTGCCAGCAGCTTGGGGCCCCGGGCGGATGAGCAGTTCTTC.